This TCR beta chain is drawn from a study of T cell responses to AZD1222 COVID-19 vaccine. Study results and caveats: Females made up more of the donors, who were largely white British, and clonal diversity may have come out too low. The number of AZD1222 recipients seropositive at baseline was only 5 to 7. Unmutated regions of variants are reportedly targeted by nearly half of spike-specific TCRs. Without day 14 samples, only post-peak T cell repertoires were studied.

To note about this clone: What it recognizes is unknown.

V gave up 5 bases and J gave up 4 bases; unmatched junction bases: 10. Looked up from germline, CDR1 is SGHVS and CDR2 is FQNEAQ. CDR3 length: 15 amino acids. Some clones are missing from TCRdb's copy, which holds only in-frame ones; the method was immunoSEQ multiplex PCR. The sample consists of over 60,000 clones, approximately 90% of them appearing once. This TCR was recovered from an adult who received the MenACWY meningococcal vaccine as a control. The source was peripheral blood, collected 28 days after the second dose of the MenACWY control vaccine. This rearrangement joins TRBV7-8 to TRBJ1-1, with TRBD1 matching over 7 bases. The CDR3 DNA is TGTGCCAGCAGCCCTATCAAGGGGGCGGGCACTGAAGCTTTCTTT. Translation: CASSPIKGAGTEAFF.